This T cell receptor beta chain was sequenced for a study of graft-versus-host responses after intestinal transplantation. Germline V gene sequence: CDR1 SGHNT, CDR2 YENEEA. CDR3 size: 11 residues. The ends were cut back, 4 bases at V and 6 bases at J, with 7 bases in the middle. Assay used: immunoSEQ multiplex PCR; TCRdb lists only in-frame clones, some missing. The sample includes about 110,000 clones, 80% to 90% of them seen just once. Findings and limits, study-wide: Recipient bone marrow held GvH clones, some seen earlier in ileum or blood.

Comment on this clone: The antigen is undetermined.

Here the sequenced sample was unstimulated CD4+ T cells sorted from spleen or lymph node cells, taken before transplant. The sequence derives from a human donor who was the organ donor for an intestinal transplant. The J gene is TRBJ2-7, the V gene TRBV11-3; D gene uncertain. CDR3 residues: CASSSKSEQYF. CDR3 coding DNA: TGTGCCAGCAGCTCGAAAAGCGAGCAGTACTTC.